This T cell receptor beta chain came from a study of early T cells in non-severe SARS-CoV-2 infection. Background on the study: Unpaired chains resulted from sequencing bulk RNA of unsorted whole blood.

The CDR3 contains 15 residues. V was shortened by 0 bases and J by 4 bases, with 12 bases between the two germline ends. CDR1 and CDR2 (germline): SGHVS, FQNEAQ. MiXCR, run by TCRdb on the 5' RACE reads, gives a single entry per CDR3 protein. The sample lists about 71,000 distinct CDR3 sequences; approximately 14% were seen once. In this sample, this clonotype turned up a few times. The origin of this receptor is an adult who was a healthcare worker with PCR-confirmed SARS-CoV-2 infection or an uninfected control (not recorded which). V and J are TRBV7-8 and TRBJ1-1; tentatively, D is TRBD1 (5 bases). Sequencing input: whole blood. CDR3 loop: CASSLAAGLGTEAFF. DNA for the CDR3: TGTGCCAGCAGCTTAGCAGCAGGGCTAGGCACTGAAGCTTTCTTT.